This TCR beta chain was sequenced in a study of T cell responses to AZD1222 COVID-19 vaccine. Findings of the study overall: Repertoires were obtained only post-peak T cell response.

Sequencing used immunoSEQ multiplex PCR; TCRdb keeps in-frame clones, though not all of them. The sample yields 180,000 or so clones, 70% to 90% seen once. About this clone: Antigen specificity is unknown.

There are 16 residues in the CDR3. Losses at the gene ends were 0 bases for V and 5 bases for J; bases not matched to a gene: 7. In germline, CDR1 is MNHEY, CDR2 SVGAGI. The source was peripheral blood, collected on day 0 of AZD1222 vaccination. The chain carries TRBV6-5 and TRBJ2-1; 7 nucleotides agree with TRBD1. The TCR comes from an adult in good health. The CDR3: CASSYSNARGHNEQFF. For the CDR3, the DNA is TGTGCCAGCAGTTACTCGAATGCAAGGGGGCACAATGAGCAGTTCTTC.